The 12 T cell receptor beta chains presented below share a single source sample, sequenced in a study of T-cell memory formation after mild COVID-19. One entry per CDR3 protein results from TCRdb running MiXCR on the 5' RACE reads. The data contain tens of thousands of distinct CDR3 sequences, 10% to 15% of them seen just once; the ten biggest clones take up approximately 26%. Sequencing was done on a sample of PBMCs or a T cell subset sorted from them (not recorded which). The receptors were gathered from a man aged 18 to 35 who had mild COVID-19 (a few samples of this study predate the infection). Cell type and time point are not known.

The chain has TRBV6-6 and TRBJ1-5; D call uncertain. The length of the CDR3 is 13 residues. The V end lost 6 bases, the J end lost 7 bases, and 13 bases lay between the germline ends. Germline loops: CDR1 MNHNY, CDR2 SVGAGI (reference sequence). CDR3 region: CASSLSVGQPQHF. The CDR3 coding sequence is TGTGCCAGCAGCCTTTCCGTCGGACAGCCCCAGCATTTT.

The V call is TRBV7-2, the J call TRBJ2-5, with D unresolved. The V end lost 3 bases, the J end lost 4 bases, and 9 bases lay between the germline ends. The CDR3 runs 13 residues. Germline V CDR1 and CDR2: SGHTA, FQGNSA. The CDR3 coding sequence is TGTGCCAGCAGCTTGTACAGTGGAGAGACCCAGTACTTC. It is translated as CASSLYSGETQYF. The whole variable domain, filled in from reference TRBV7-2 and TRBJ2-5, reads GAGVSQSPSNKVTEKGKDVELRCDPISGHTALYWYRQSLGQGLEFLIYFQGNSAPDKSGLPSDRFSAERTGGSVSTLTIQRTQQEDSAVYLCASSLYSGETQYFGPGTRLLVL.

This clonotype was seen a handful of times. The chain links TRBV4-3 to TRBJ2-3; D is undetermined. The CDR3 consists of 15 residues. The V end lost 0 bases, the J end lost 4 bases, and 11 bases lay between the germline ends. Germline-derived CDR1 and CDR2 are LGHNA and YSLEER. CDR3 nucleotides: TGCGCCAGCAGCCAAGATTCGGCTAGTTCAGATACGCAGTATTTT. As protein: CASSQDSASSDTQYF.

This clonotype turned up a few times. The chain joins TRBV18 to TRBJ2-2, with 7 bases that match TRBD1. Per the germline V gene, CDR1 is KGHSH and CDR2 is LQKENI. V shed 2 bases, J shed 6 bases, and the junction held 0 bases outside the gene matches. This CDR3 comprises 13 residues. The CDR3 reads CASSPGQAGELFF. In nucleotides, the CDR3 is TGTGCCAGCTCACCAGGACAGGCCGGGGAGCTGTTTTTT.

This clonotype was counted ten times or more. This chain uses TRBV4-3 with TRBJ2-1; D perhaps matches TRBD2 (6 bases). Looked up from germline, CDR1 is LGHNA and CDR2 is YSLEER. CDR3 size: 16 residues. Trimming cost V 4 bases and J 0 bases, with 13 bases left between them. The CDR3 bases are TGCGCCAGCAGCCCAATCCTGGGGGGCTCCTACAATGAGCAGTTCTTC. It encodes CASSPILGGSYNEQFF.

Many counts were recorded for this clonotype. The V call is TRBV7-2, the J call TRBJ2-3, with 12 bases that match TRBD2. Trimming removed 7 bases from V and 5 bases from J; junction bases left unmatched: 4. The CDR3 contains 14 residues. Germline CDR1 is SGHTA and CDR2 is FQGNSA. DNA of the CDR3: TGTGCCAGCACCCTAGCGGGGGGGCTAGATACGCAGTATTTT. This encodes CASTLAGGLDTQYF.

This clonotype has at least ten counts. This chain links TRBV20-1 with TRBJ2-7; no clear D. Germline V CDR1 and CDR2: DFQATT, SNEGSKA (reference sequence). The CDR3 length is 13 residues. V was clipped by 3 bases and J by 2 bases, with 11 bases between them. The CDR3 region has the DNA TGCAGTGCTAGGCTGGGCCATGCCTACGAGCAGTACTTC. This codes for CSARLGHAYEQYF.

In the case of this clonotype: Being one base from a much bigger clone, this may be a read error. The CDR3 sequence is CASSEQHPTYNEQFF. The CDR3 region has the DNA TGCGCCAGCAGCGAACAGCACCCCACCTACAATGAGCAGTTCTTC. The rearrangement uses TRBV4-1 and TRBJ2-1; D is undetermined. V lost 5 bases and J lost 2, with 13 bases in between. The germline gives CDR1 MGHRA, CDR2 YSYEKL. This CDR3 has 15 amino acids.

This clonotype was seen repeatedly, ten times or more. V usage is TRBV4-3 and J usage is TRBJ2-3, with D maybe TRBD2 (5 bases). Germline V gene lookup returns CDR1 LGHNA and CDR2 YSLEER. The CDR3 runs to 14 residues. V was clipped by 0 bases and J by 3 bases, with 7 bases between them. The CDR3 loop is CASSQELETDTQYF. In nucleotides, the CDR3 is TGCGCCAGCAGCCAAGAACTAGAAACAGATACGCAGTATTTT.

This clonotype was seen a handful of times. The rearrangement links TRBV7-2 to TRBJ2-2, with D unresolved. This CDR3 spans 16 amino acids. Germline CDR1 and CDR2: SGHTA and FQGNSA. V lost 5 bases and J 0 bases, leaving 13 bases between the germline ends. CDR3 bases: TGTGCCAGCAGCCCCCAGGTCGGGTCGAACACCGGGGAGCTGTTTTTT. Its protein is CASSPQVGSNTGELFF.

This clonotype was counted a few times. The V call is TRBV10-3, the J call TRBJ2-3, with a possible D match to TRBD1 (6 bases). Trimming took 4 bases from V and 3 from J, leaving 11 bases between them. CDR3 size: 14 residues. The germline V gene encodes CDR1 ENHRY and CDR2 SYGVKD. In DNA, the CDR3 is TGTGCCATCAGTGGGCAGAGGGGGACAGATACGCAGTATTTT. It translates to CAISGQRGTDTQYF.

A few counts support this clonotype. The chain is built from TRBV6-5 and TRBJ2-1; D possibly matches TRBD1 or TRBD2 (5 bases each). This CDR3 region has 17 residues. The V and J ends lost 5 bases and 3 bases respectively, with 20 bases between them. Germline V gene data show CDR1 as MNHEY and CDR2 as SVGAGI. This CDR3 reads CASSSPGPSPLYNEQFF. CDR3 nucleotides: TGTGCCAGCAGTAGCCCGGGACCCAGTCCCCTCTACAATGAGCAGTTCTTC.